The 15 T cell receptor beta chains below all came from one sample that was sequenced in a study of OX40 agonist ivuxolimab in advanced cancers. The data were produced by immunoSEQ multiplex PCR, yet TCRdb's version contains in-frame clones alone and is incomplete. In the table there are 70,000 or so clones, roughly 90% of which are singletons. The specimen was CD4+ or CD8+ T cells sorted from blood, collected in a trial of the OX40 agonist ivuxolimab. The receptor source for this set is an adult with an advanced solid tumor such as melanoma, head and neck, liver or kidney cancer.

The V and J genes are TRBV29-1 and TRBJ2-1, with no clear D. Germline V lookup: CDR1 SQVTM, CDR2 ANQGSEA. V was shortened by 1 base and J by 1 base, with 5 bases between the two germline ends. There are 13 residues in the CDR3. Written as DNA, the CDR3 is TGCAGCGTTGAAGCGGATTCCTACAATGAGCAGTTCTTC. Translated, it gives CSVEADSYNEQFF.

On this clone itself: This sample includes further DNA sequences coding for the same CDR3. The rearrangement joins TRBV7-2 to TRBJ2-2; D gene ambiguous. The germline gives CDR1 SGHTA, CDR2 FQGNSA. The germline V and J ends were trimmed by 5 bases and 1 base, with 5 bases remaining between them. The length of the CDR3 is 13 residues. This CDR3 is CASSRKNTGELFF. The CDR3 DNA reads TGTGCCAGCAGCCGAAAGAACACCGGGGAGCTGTTTTTT.

V gene TRBV6-5 combines with J gene TRBJ1-1; D uncertain. This CDR3 spans 14 amino acids. The germline CDR1 and CDR2 sequences are MNHEY and SVGAGI. V was pared by 7 bases and J by 1 base, with 13 bases between. The CDR3 nucleotides are TGTGCCAGCAAGCACGCCAGGAGGAACACTGAAGCTTTCTTT. Encoded protein: CASKHARRNTEAFF.

This clone was seen once. The rearrangement links TRBV29-1 to TRBJ2-6; possibly TRBD2 for D (5 bases). The V gene lost 7 bases and the J gene lost 0 bases, with 7 bases spanning the gap. Germline V lookup: CDR1 SQVTM, CDR2 ANQGSEA. CDR3 length equals 13 residues. For the CDR3, the DNA is TGCAGCGGGAGGATCTCTGGGGCCAACGTCCTGACTTTC. This sequence encodes CSGRISGANVLTF.

The chain recombines TRBV6-6 with TRBJ2-7; TRBD1 aligns across 7 bases. The CDR3 runs to 12 residues. Losses at the gene ends were 4 bases for V and 6 bases for J; bases not matched to a gene: 3. Germline CDR1 and CDR2: MNHNY and SVGAGI (reference sequence). Here the CDR3 DNA reads TGTGCCAGCAGTTTCGACAGGGCCGAGCAGTACTTC. Its translation: CASSFDRAEQYF.

The CDR3 loop reads CSAGGGSEAFF. The DNA of the CDR3 is TGCAGTGCGGGCGGGGGAAGTGAAGCTTTCTTT. The chain joins TRBV20-1 to TRBJ1-1, with D tentatively TRBD1 (5 bases). Trimming stripped 6 bases from V and 7 bases from J, with 12 bases between. The CDR3 extends over 11 amino acids. Germline V gene lookup returns CDR1 DFQATT and CDR2 SNEGSKA (reference sequence).

The chain carries TRBV2 and TRBJ1-4, with 9 bases fitting TRBD1. The germline V gene encodes CDR1 SNHLY and CDR2 FYNNEI. After removal of 6 bases from V and 8 bases from J, the junction contained 7 bases not matched to a gene. The length of the CDR3 is 14 residues. The CDR3 is CASRAGTGQEKLFF. The CDR3, as DNA: TGTGCCAGCAGGGCCGGGACAGGGCAAGAAAAACTGTTTTTT. Combining the CDR3 with reference TRBV2 and TRBJ1-4 gives the whole variable domain EPEVTQTPSHQVTQMGQEVILRCVPISNHLYFYWYRQILGQKVEFLVSFYNNEISEKSEIFDDQFSVERPDGSNFTLKIRSTKLEDSAMYFCASRAGTGQEKLFFGSGTQLSVL.

This chain connects TRBV2 to TRBJ1-1; tentatively, D is TRBD1 (6 bases). CDR1 SNHLY and CDR2 FYNNEI come from the germline V gene. The CDR3 runs 13 residues. Between the trimmed V and J ends, which lost 8 bases and 0 bases, there was a span of 10 bases. In DNA form, the CDR3 reads TGTGCCAGCGGACAGCAAATGAACACTGAAGCTTTCTTT. Translating it yields CASGQQMNTEAFF.

The chain links TRBV15 to TRBJ1-2; 9 bases are shared with TRBD1. V gave up 4 bases and J gave up 3 bases; unmatched junction bases: 9. CDR1 and CDR2 from the germline V gene are LNHNV and YYDKDF (reference sequence). This CDR3 comprises 16 residues. The CDR3 spells CATSMRGQGKDYGYTF. The CDR3 DNA follows: TGTGCCACCAGCATGCGTGGACAGGGGAAGGACTATGGCTACACCTTC.

This chain joins TRBV7-9 and TRBJ2-5; perhaps TRBD2 as D (6 bases). V was shortened by 3 bases and J by 1 base, with 9 bases between the two germline ends. Germline V gives CDR1 SEHNR, CDR2 FQNEAQ (reference sequence). There are 14 residues in the CDR3. The CDR3 sequence is CASSLGEAQETQYF. The CDR3 bases are TGTGCCAGCAGCTTGGGGGAGGCCCAAGAGACCCAGTACTTC.

CDR3 loop: CASSLGRNTIYF. For the CDR3, the DNA is TGTGCCAGCAGCTTAGGTAGAAACACCATATATTTT. The chain carries TRBV11-2 and TRBJ1-3; no reliable D call. Trimming took 1 base from V and 5 from J, leaving 3 bases between them. Germline CDR1 is SGHAT and CDR2 is FQNNGV. The CDR3 covers 12 residues.

V usage is TRBV6-5 and J usage is TRBJ1-1; 7 positions match TRBD1. Germline CDR1 MNHEY, CDR2 SVGAGI. The CDR3 runs 15 residues. Losses at the gene ends were 6 bases for V and 6 bases for J; bases not matched to a gene: 13. The CDR3: CASRETGEGWAEAFF. CDR3 coding DNA: TGTGCCAGCAGGGAAACAGGGGAGGGTTGGGCTGAAGCTTTCTTT.

The chain recombines TRBV28 with TRBJ2-5; 7 bases are shared with TRBD2. J gave up 6 bases and V 3 bases, and 16 bases lay outside the gene matches. Germline V gene sequence: CDR1 MDHEN, CDR2 SYDVKM. CDR3 size: 17 residues. CDR3 coding DNA: TGTGCCAGCAGTTTTGGCCTCTTCGGGGGGTCGGAGAAGACCCAGTACTTC. Translation: CASSFGLFGGSEKTQYF.

This rearrangement joins TRBV19 to TRBJ1-5; maybe TRBD1 (6 bases). The V end lost 6 bases, the J end lost 3 bases, and 15 bases lay between the germline ends. The CDR3 is made up of 15 amino acids. Germline CDR1 reads LNHDA; CDR2 reads SQIVND (reference sequence). Written as DNA, the CDR3 is TGTGCCAGTAGGCAGAGGGGGTCCTCCAATCAGCCCCAGCATTTT. Its translation is CASRQRGSSNQPQHF.

The chain links TRBV5-8 to TRBJ1-1; 10 nucleotides agree with TRBD1. The CDR3 contains 19 residues. The V segment lost 4 bases and the J segment 5 bases; nucleotides outside the gene matches: 20. Germline assignment: CDR1 SGHTS and CDR2 YDEGEE. CDR3: CASSPHHFRTGGVFTEAFF. In DNA form, the CDR3 reads TGTGCCAGCAGCCCACACCACTTCAGGACAGGGGGGGTTTTTACTGAAGCTTTCTTT.